This entry describes one TCR beta chain. Its antigen target is currently unknown. No clone much larger than this one lies a single base away; base qualities are absent. TCR CDR3 regions were amplified from genomic DNA by multiplex PCR using the deep immunoSEQ assay. Extracted genomic DNA from each cell subset was distributed evenly across all wells of several immunoSEQ 96-well plates, and each plate was treated as a replicate. For sorted subsets, roughly 0.2 ug genomic DNA, equal to about 30,000 T cell genomes, was loaded into each replicate PCR. The purified libraries were quantified using a Qubit 3.0 fluorometer, sized with a Bioanalyzer 2100, and then quantified again using the KAPA Library Quantification kit. A separate single-read 150-cycle Illumina NextSeq 550 flow cell was used to sequence each immunoSEQ 96-well plate. In the authors' own workflow: Because the immunoSEQ output held only junctional sequences and lacked quality scores, the filtering could not match the filtering applied to full-length reads. To assign V/J genes and CDR3, sequences were annotated against IMGT germline references using PyIR, a Python wrapper for IgBLAST v1.9. Reads were filtered out if the reads had weak V/J assignments (E-value above 1e-6), no CDR3, stop codons, out-of-frame junctions, or ambiguous translated residues. V3J clonotypes were defined as sequences sharing the same inferred V gene, J gene, and CDR3 amino acid sequence. Percentage overlap between repertoires was computed as shared unique clonotypes divided by the size of the smaller repertoire. Repertoire richness was assessed with RTK rarefaction, the Chao1 estimator, and Recon v2.1 estimates of unobserved clonotypes. For all TCRbeta clonotypes obtained by the gDNA method from several donors, generation probabilities were computed with OLGA. This is the immuneACCESS table as TCRdb keeps it, with only in-frame sequences that have V and J called. A part of the clones is gone; compared with another copy, unresolved V genes explain less than half, and the rest is unexplained. V, J and clone size are taken as reported in that table, and D and trimming were inferred from the DNA itself. The sample table holds about 2 million clones, of which 95% were seen once. The biggest ten clones account for 0.13% of the sample.

The entry originates in a study of shared clonotypes between healthy human individuals (TCRdb year 2020). As for the study more broadly: The cohort comprised a couple of women and three men aged 18 to 49 years. For each donor, three plates each were used for CD4 naive and CD4 memory, two plates were used for CD8 naive, and one plate was used for CD8 memory. Blood TCR repertoires of a handful of healthy adults were deeply sequenced to estimate repertoire size and the extent of clonotype sharing between individuals. Libraries were prepared and TCR repertoires were sequenced by different laboratories using diverse techniques, in order to increase sequencing depth and limit assay-specific biases. Each donor's leukapheresis produced roughly between roughly 0.9 and 8.9 billion PBMCs.

Counted from cysteine to phenylalanine, this CDR3 has 13 amino acids. Left in the record is the CDR3 DNA by itself, 39 bases read in frame from the first base. The germline V gene (reference sequence) sets CDR1 to GTSNPN and CDR2 to SVGIG. The trim is 2 bases for V and 6 bases for J, with a gap of 13 bases between the germline ends. The donors were healthy, HIV-negative adults who had no recently reported acute infections or vaccinations. Every donor was a Caucasian adult residing in Nashville, Tennessee, USA. CD4+ T cells were enriched through magnetic negative selection, after which naive cells were positively selected on CD45RA and the remaining negative fraction served as the memory subset. After blood collection by leukapheresis, PBMCs were isolated using Ficoll-Histopaque density gradient centrifugation and then cryopreserved in the vapor phase of liquid nitrogen. Analytical flow cytometry was used to check the purity and quantity of each magnetically sorted T cell population. Each sorted fraction had its genomic DNA isolated and then quantified by UV absorbance on a Nanodrop 2000c.

The full study reports these points: Naive subsets generally had larger estimated clonotype richness than memory subsets. Sampling was restricted to blood, and TCR repertoires in tissues likely differ from the TCR repertoires found in blood. Compared with non-shared clonotypes, clonotypes shared by all four sorted-subset donors had higher generation probabilities. Sharing across four donors was observed for approximately 5% of naive CD4, less than 4% of naive CD8, around 2.5% of memory CD4, and roughly 0.4% of memory CD8 clonotypes. The small number of donors limited the genetic and exposure-history diversity represented. Pairwise subsampling led to the expectation that sequencing depth would affect the degree of clonotype sharing among donors. Incomplete sequencing was indicated by rarefaction of sorted-subset datasets, despite the large sequencing depth.

Sequencing was done on a sample of naive CD4+ T cells sorted from blood. This specimen's cell subset or site label, interpreted: CD45RA+ positively selected. This receptor was identified in a man aged 18 to 30 in good health. The receptor chain draws on TRBV30 and TRBJ1-1, with no confidently assigned D gene. The CDR3 protein: CAWSIAPDSEAFF. The sequenced DNA: TGTGCCTGGAGTATCGCTCCGGACTCTGAAGCTTTCTTT.